This T cell receptor (beta chain) was retrieved from a study of T cell responses to AZD1222 COVID-19 vaccine. Overall study context: Pooled in the analysis were second doses at about 4 or about 12 weeks.

Broader study findings: Among AZD1222 vaccinees, only five or six were seropositive at baseline.

The repertoire was sequenced with immunoSEQ multiplex PCR; TCRdb's copy has only in-frame clones and lacks some. The table records around 100,000 clones, 80% to 90% of them present only once. Concerning this clone itself: Its antigen is unknown.

Trimming cost V 6 bases and J 0 bases; bases outside gene matches: 2. The CDR3 is 14 residues long. The V gene's germline CDR1 is SQVTM and CDR2 ANQGSEA. The chain uses TRBV29-1 and TRBJ2-5, with 12 bases identical to TRBD2. This clonotype was sampled from an adult in good health. Material: peripheral blood, obtained on day 0 of AZD1222 vaccination. The CDR3 DNA reads as TGCAGCGTCCTAGCGGGGGGGTACCAAGAGACCCAGTACTTC. Protein product: CSVLAGGYQETQYF.